These T cell receptor beta chains were read from a single sample in a study of blood T cell repertoires in COVID-19. Produced via immunoSEQ multiplex PCR; TCRdb's table is partial and in-frame only. The sample lists fewer than 65,000 clones, over 75% occurring once. Sequencing input: peripheral blood. The receptors derive from a human donor in a cohort sampled during active COVID-19. Both conserved end residues are part of each CDR3. D genes are given only for firm matches. The size of a clone is reported for some rows only, either as once, few or many, or as a class for expanded clones.

abundance | j_gene | v_gene | d_gene | CDR3nt | CDR3aa
NA | TRBJ2-1 | TRBV27 | TRBD2 | TGTGCCAGCAGTTTTTTCGGACTAGCGGGGCCCGGCTCCTACAATGAGCAGTTCTTC | CASSFFGLAGPGSYNEQFF
NA | TRBJ2-5 | TRBV9 | TRBD1 | TGTGCCAGCAGCGTAGAGGGGGCAGGGGTAGAGACCCAGTACTTC | CASSVEGAGVETQYF
NA | TRBJ1-1 | TRBV4-2 | TRBD1 | TGTGCCAGCAGCCAAGATAGGGGGACAGGGAGTGAAGCTTTCTTT | CASSQDRGTGSEAFF
NA | TRBJ2-7 | TRBV6-5 | TRBD1 | TGTGCCAGCAGGTCATCCGGACAGGGCTCCGAGCAGTACTTC | CASRSSGQGSEQYF
NA | TRBJ1-1 | TRBV5-6 | TRBD1 | TGTGCCAGCAGCTTGGGACAGGGGGCAGGTACTGAAGCTTTCTTT | CASSLGQGAGTEAFF
NA | TRBJ1-6 | TRBV5-1 | NA | TGCGCCAGCAGCCCTTCGGCCGGGAGCTCCTATAATTCACCCCTCCACTTT | CASSPSAGSSYNSPLHF
NA | TRBJ1-2 | TRBV7-2 | NA | TGTGCCAGCAGCCAATGGGCGGGGGCGAAGAACTATGGCTACACCTTC | CASSQWAGAKNYGYTF
NA | TRBJ2-3 | TRBV4-3 | NA | TGCGCCAGCAGCCAAGAATACGGGTCCACAGATACGCAGTATTTT | CASSQEYGSTDTQYF
few | TRBJ2-1 | TRBV4-1 | TRBD1 | TGCGCCAGCAGCCAAGAGGACAGGGCAGGTAATGAGCAGTTCTTC | CASSQEDRAGNEQFF
NA | TRBJ1-5 | TRBV18 | NA | TGTGCCAGCTCACCGGAGGCGCTATATAGCAATCAGCCCCAGCATTTT | CASSPEALYSNQPQHF
NA | TRBJ2-2 | TRBV6-2/TRBV6-3 | TRBD2 | TGTGCCAGCACCCCCGCGGGGAGGGCGAACACCGGGGAGCTGTTTTTT | CASTPAGRANTGELFF
NA | TRBJ1-4 | TRBV12-1 | NA | TGTGCCAGCAGCTTTTTCCGACAGGTTAATGAAAAACTGTTTTTT | CASSFFRQVNEKLFF
NA | TRBJ1-6 | TRBV12-3/TRBV12-4 | NA | TGTGCCAGCAGTTTAGGACAGCTGTCACCCCTCCACTTT | CASSLGQLSPLHF
NA | TRBJ2-5 | TRBV11-2 | TRBD2 | TGTGCCAGCAGCTTATCTAGCGGGGGGTGGTGGGAGACCCAGTACTTC | CASSLSSGGWWETQYF
NA | TRBJ2-7 | TRBV10-3 | NA | TGTGCCATCAGTGCAGGGCCCAGGAGCTCCTACGAGCAGTACTTC | CAISAGPRSSYEQYF
NA | TRBJ2-3 | TRBV7-9 | NA | TGTGCCAGCAACTCGGGGGTCTTGTCAGATACGCAGTATTTT | CASNSGVLSDTQYF
NA | TRBJ2-3 | TRBV3-1/TRBV3-2 | TRBD2 | TGTGCCAGCAGCCTGACTAGCGGGGGAGATACGCAGTATTTT | CASSLTSGGDTQYF
NA | TRBJ2-4 | TRBV7-2 | NA | TGTGCCAGCAGCTCGGCGGGTATAGCCAAAAACATTCAGTACTTC | CASSSAGIAKNIQYF
NA | TRBJ1-4 | TRBV24-1 | NA | TGTGCCACCACACCGAGGAGACCTAATGAAAAACTGTTTTTT | CATTPRRPNEKLFF
few | TRBJ2-2 | TRBV15 | NA | TGTGCCACCAGCAGAGATTTAACCGGGGAGCTGTTTTTT | CATSRDLTGELFF
NA | TRBJ2-1 | TRBV5-1 | TRBD2 | TGCGCCAGCAGCTTGATAGCGGGGGGGCCCTACAATGAGCAGTTCTTC | CASSLIAGGPYNEQFF
NA | TRBJ2-7 | TRBV6-5 | TRBD2 | TGTGCCAGCTCGCCGGGGGGCTCCTACGAGCAGTACTTC | CASSPGGSYEQYF
once | TRBJ1-3 | TRBV6-5 | NA | TGTGCCAGCATGAGGGAAAGCTCTGGAAACACCATATATTTT | CASMRESSGNTIYF
NA | TRBJ2-5 | TRBV7-2 | NA | TGTGCCAGCAGCTTAGCTTGGGGCGAGACCCAGTACTTC | CASSLAWGETQYF